This TCR beta chain was sequenced during a study of CD8 T cells in ankylosing spondylitis. TCRdb redid the calling of the 5' RACE reads with MiXCR, one entry per CDR3 protein. The sample holds approximately 400,000 distinct CDR3 sequences, roughly 17% seen once. This CDR3 contains 16 residues. Between the trimmed V and J ends, which lost 0 bases and 0 bases, there was a span of 12 bases. Germline lookup yields CDR1 DFQATT and CDR2 SNEGSKA (reference sequence). This clonotype was picked up a small number of times. As yet, its antigen is unknown. Broader study findings: Earlier reports found some motif variants in synovial fluid and blood in reactive arthritis. What appeared characteristic of ankylosing spondylitis blood was a TCR beta motif of 7 or 8 highly homologous variants.

Input material: blood, either unsorted or a sorted T cell fraction (not recorded which). This sequence joins TRBV20-1 and TRBJ2-1; D tentatively reads TRBD1 or TRBD2 (6 bases each). The receptor was isolated from a male donor with ankylosing spondylitis. CDR3 nucleotides: TGCAGTGCTAGAGATCGGAGGGGGAGCTCCTACAATGAGCAGTTCTTC. This gives the protein CSARDRRGSSYNEQFF.